This T cell receptor (beta chain) was sequenced for a study of blood T cell repertoires in COVID-19. Germline V gene lookup returns CDR1 MNHEY and CDR2 SVGAGI. This CDR3 has 13 residues. J gave up 1 base and V 10 bases, and 4 bases lay outside the gene matches. Before being deemed recovered, Cohort 3 donors had two negative PCRs, clearance, or symptom resolution. Under the authors' procedure: Estimation of nucleated cell counts relied on the amplification of reference gene primers. Clones were sequenced by immunoSEQ multiplex PCR, and TCRdb holds only the in-frame ones, with some missing. V and J calls and clone size follow that table, whereas D and trimming were derived from the DNA. The data show just over 300,000 clones, 80% to 90% seen once.

The sequenced sample was PBMCs or T cells enriched from blood (not recorded which). The J gene is TRBJ1-1, the V gene TRBV6-5; 9 bases align to TRBD1. This TCR came from a man younger than 40 who had recovered from COVID-19. The CDR3 loop is CATTGGRNTEAFF. The CDR3 bases are TGTGCCACGACAGGGGGTCGGAACACTGAAGCTTTCTTT.